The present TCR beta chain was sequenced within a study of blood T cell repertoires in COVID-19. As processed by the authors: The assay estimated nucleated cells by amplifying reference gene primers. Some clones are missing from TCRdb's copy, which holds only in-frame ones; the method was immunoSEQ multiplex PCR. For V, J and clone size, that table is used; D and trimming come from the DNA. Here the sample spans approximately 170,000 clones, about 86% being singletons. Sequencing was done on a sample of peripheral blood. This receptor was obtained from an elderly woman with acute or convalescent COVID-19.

CDR3 nucleotide sequence: TGTGCCAGCAACCACGCCGGGGGGGGCTGGACAGATACGCAGTATTTT. Translated, it gives CASNHAGGGWTDTQYF. J is TRBJ2-3 and V is TRBV5-4; 8 nucleotides match TRBD2. J gave up 3 bases and V 6 bases, and 12 bases lay outside the gene matches. Looked up from germline, CDR1 is SGHNT and CDR2 is YYREEE (reference sequence). The CDR3 runs to 16 residues.